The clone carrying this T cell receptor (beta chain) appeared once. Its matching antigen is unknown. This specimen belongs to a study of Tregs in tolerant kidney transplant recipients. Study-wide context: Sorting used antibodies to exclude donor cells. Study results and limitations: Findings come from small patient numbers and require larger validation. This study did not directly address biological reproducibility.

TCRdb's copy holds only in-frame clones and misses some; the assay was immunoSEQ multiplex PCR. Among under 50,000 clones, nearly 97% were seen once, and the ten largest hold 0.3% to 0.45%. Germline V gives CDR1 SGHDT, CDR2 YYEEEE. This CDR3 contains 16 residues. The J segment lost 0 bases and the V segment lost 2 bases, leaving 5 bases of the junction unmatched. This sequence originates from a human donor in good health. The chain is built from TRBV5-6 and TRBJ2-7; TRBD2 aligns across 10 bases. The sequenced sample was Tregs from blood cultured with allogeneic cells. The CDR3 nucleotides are TGTGCCAGCAGCTTCATAGCGGGGGGCAACTCCTACGAGCAGTACTTC. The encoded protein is CASSFIAGGNSYEQYF.